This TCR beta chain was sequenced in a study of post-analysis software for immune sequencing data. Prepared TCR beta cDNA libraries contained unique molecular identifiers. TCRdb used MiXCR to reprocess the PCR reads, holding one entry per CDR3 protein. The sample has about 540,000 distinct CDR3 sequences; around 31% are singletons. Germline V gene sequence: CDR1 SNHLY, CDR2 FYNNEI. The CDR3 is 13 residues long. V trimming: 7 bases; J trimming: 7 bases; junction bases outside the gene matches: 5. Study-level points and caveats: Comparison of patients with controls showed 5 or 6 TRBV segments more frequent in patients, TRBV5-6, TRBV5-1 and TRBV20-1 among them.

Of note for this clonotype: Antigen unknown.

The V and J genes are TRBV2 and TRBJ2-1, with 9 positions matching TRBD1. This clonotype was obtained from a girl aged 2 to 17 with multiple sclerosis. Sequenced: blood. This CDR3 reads CASKGDRVNEQFF. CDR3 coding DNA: TGTGCCAGCAAGGGGGACAGGGTAAATGAGCAGTTCTTC.